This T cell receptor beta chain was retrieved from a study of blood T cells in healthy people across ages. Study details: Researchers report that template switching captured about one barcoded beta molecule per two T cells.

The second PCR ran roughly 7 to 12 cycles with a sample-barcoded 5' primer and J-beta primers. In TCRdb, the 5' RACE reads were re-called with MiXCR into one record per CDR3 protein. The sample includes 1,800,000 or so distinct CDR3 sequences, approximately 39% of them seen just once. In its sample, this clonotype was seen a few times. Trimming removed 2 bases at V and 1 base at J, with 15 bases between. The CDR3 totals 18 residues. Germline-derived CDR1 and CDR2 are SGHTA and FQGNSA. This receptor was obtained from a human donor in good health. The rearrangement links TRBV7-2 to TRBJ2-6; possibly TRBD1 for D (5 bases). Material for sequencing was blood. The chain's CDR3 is CASSLRPRVWSGANVLTF. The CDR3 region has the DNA TGTGCCAGCAGCTTAAGACCCAGGGTATGGTCTGGGGCCAACGTCCTGACTTTC.